This T cell receptor beta chain originates from a study of CD4+ T cells in melanoma. Whole-study findings and limits: CD8+ T cell, macrophage and B cell function reportedly correlated with neoantigen-specific CD4+ T cells. Diverse differentiation states were reported for melanoma neoantigen-specific CD4+ T cells.

Libraries were prepared by immunoSEQ multiplex PCR; TCRdb keeps only in-frame clonotypes and omits some of them. Here the sample spans just under 10,000 clones, roughly 63% being singletons. With respect to this clone: What it binds is unknown.

Germline CDR1 MNHEY, CDR2 SVGAGI. This CDR3 has 16 residues. The V gene lost 0 bases and the J gene lost 0 bases, with 9 bases spanning the gap. The origin of this receptor is a human donor with melanoma. Sequenced material: cells from a culture (not recorded whether cultured in vitro). The chain employs TRBV6-5 and TRBJ2-4; the D is unclear. DNA for the CDR3: TGTGCCAGCAGTTACTCGTCAACGCTAGCCAAAAACATTCAGTACTTC. Translating gives CASSYSSTLAKNIQYF.